This TCR beta chain originates from a study of blood T cell repertoires in COVID-19. Those who participated ranged in age from about 18 to 95 years and resided in about two dozen US areas. Cohorts were assigned according to the clinical history that participants reported. Original analysis: Reference gene primer amplification gave estimated nucleated cell counts. Libraries were prepared by immunoSEQ multiplex PCR; TCRdb keeps only in-frame clonotypes and omits some of them. V, J and clone size reflect that table, while D and trimming were determined from the DNA. This sample has some 390,000 clones, with more than 80% found just once. The V gene's germline CDR1 is MDHEN and CDR2 SYDVKM. The V gene end was trimmed by 8 bases and the J gene end by 6 bases; junction bases not matched to a gene: 12. This CDR3 contains 15 residues.

V and J are TRBV28 and TRBJ1-4; TRBD1 matches at 7 bases. The clonotype comes from a young man who had recovered from COVID-19. Sequenced material: PBMCs or T cells enriched from blood (not recorded which). CDR3 loop: CASVRGQLRDEKLFF. CDR3 nucleotides: TGTGCCAGCGTGCGGGGACAGTTGAGAGATGAAAAACTGTTTTTT.